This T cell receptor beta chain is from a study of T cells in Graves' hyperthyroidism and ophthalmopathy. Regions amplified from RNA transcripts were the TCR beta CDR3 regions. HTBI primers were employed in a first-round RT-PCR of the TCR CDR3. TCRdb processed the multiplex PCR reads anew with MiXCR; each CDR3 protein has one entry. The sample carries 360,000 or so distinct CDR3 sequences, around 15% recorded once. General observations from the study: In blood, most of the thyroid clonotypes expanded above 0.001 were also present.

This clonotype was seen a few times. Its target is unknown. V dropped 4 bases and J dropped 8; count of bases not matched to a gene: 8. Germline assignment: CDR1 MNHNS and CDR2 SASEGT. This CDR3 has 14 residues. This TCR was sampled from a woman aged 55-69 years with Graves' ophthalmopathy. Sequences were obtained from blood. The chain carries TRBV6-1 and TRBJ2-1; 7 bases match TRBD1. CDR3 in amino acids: CASSGSGGRDEQFF. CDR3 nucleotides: TGTGCCAGCAGTGGGTCAGGGGGTAGGGATGAGCAGTTCTTC.